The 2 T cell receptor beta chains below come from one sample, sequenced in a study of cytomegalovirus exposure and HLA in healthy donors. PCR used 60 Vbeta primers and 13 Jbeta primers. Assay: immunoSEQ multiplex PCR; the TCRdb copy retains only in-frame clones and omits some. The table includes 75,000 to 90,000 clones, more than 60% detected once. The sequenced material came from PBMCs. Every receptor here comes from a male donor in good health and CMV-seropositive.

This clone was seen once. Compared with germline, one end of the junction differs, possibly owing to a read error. Here the CDR3 DNA reads TGTGCCGGCAGCCAAGAGATAGGGCGGGGGGCCTCCTACAATGAGCAGTTCTTC. Encoded protein: CAGSQEIGRGASYNEQFF. This chain connects TRBV4-2 to TRBJ2-1; TRBD2 agrees at 8 bases. The CDR3 is made up of 18 amino acids. CDR1 LGHNA and CDR2 YNFKEQ come from the germline V gene.

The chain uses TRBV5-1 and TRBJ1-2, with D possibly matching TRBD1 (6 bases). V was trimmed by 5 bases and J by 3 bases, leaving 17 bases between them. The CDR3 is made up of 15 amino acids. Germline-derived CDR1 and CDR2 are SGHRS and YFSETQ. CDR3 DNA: TGCGCCAGCAGTAGGGGGGGGGCCTCGTACTATGGCTACACCTTC. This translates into CASSRGGASYYGYTF.